These 25 T cell receptor beta chains share one sample of origin, sequenced in a study of T cell repertoires in cytomegalovirus infection. TCRdb reprocessed the reads with MiXCR, giving one entry per CDR3 protein. Of about 250,000 distinct CDR3 sequences listed, over 15% are singletons. Input material: CD8+ T cells from PBMCs. These TCRs come from a human donor in good health (CMV status not recorded). Some clones in this sample may be carry-over from other donors' samples.

The chain has TRBV11-3 and TRBJ2-7, with D possibly TRBD1 on 6 matching bases. The CDR3 is 17 amino acids. Trimming pared 5 bases from V and 5 bases from J, leaving 25 bases between. Germline V gene lookup returns CDR1 SGHNT and CDR2 YENEEA. The CDR3: CASSPTVGTTTPHEQYF. CDR3 DNA: TGTGCCAGCAGCCCTACGGTCGGGACAACAACTCCCCACGAGCAGTACTTC.

This clonotype was seen a few times. This chain connects TRBV28 to TRBJ2-5, with TRBD2 as a possible D gene (5 bases). The CDR3 runs 16 residues. The germline V and J ends were trimmed by 1 base and 3 bases, with 15 bases remaining between them. The germline V gene encodes CDR1 MDHEN and CDR2 SYDVKM. The CDR3 sequence: CASSLSVRDREETQYF. The CDR3 bases are TGTGCCAGCAGTTTATCGGTGAGGGATCGGGAAGAGACCCAGTACTTC.

This clonotype was found many times. This chain joins TRBV5-1 and TRBJ2-7; D is possibly TRBD1 or TRBD2 (5 bases each). V lost 0 bases and J 3 bases, leaving 13 bases between the germline ends. The germline gives CDR1 SGHRS, CDR2 YFSETQ. The CDR3 is 15 amino acids. CDR3 sequence reads: CASSLDRDRFYEQYF. CDR3 DNA: TGCGCCAGCAGCTTGGACCGGGACCGATTCTACGAGCAGTACTTC.

The rearrangement links TRBV14 to TRBJ2-7, with TRBD1 matching over 10 bases. V was pared by 3 bases and J by 6 bases, with 11 bases of the junction left unmatched. This CDR3 has 16 residues. Germline loops: CDR1 SGHDN, CDR2 FVKESK. The CDR3 region has the DNA TGTGCCAGCAGCCAGCAGTGGCGGGACAGGGGAGGCGAGCAGTACTTC. As protein: CASSQQWRDRGGEQYF. Filled out from reference TRBV14 and TRBJ2-7, the complete variable domain reads EAGVTQFPSHSVIEKGQTVTLRCDPISGHDNLYWYRRVMGKEIKFLLHFVKESKQDESGMPNNRFLAERTGGTYSTLKVQPAELEDSGVYFCASSQQWRDRGGEQYFGPGTRLTVT.

The rearrangement links TRBV15 to TRBJ1-2, with 8 bases matching TRBD1. This CDR3 is built from 15 residues. CDR1 is LNHNV and CDR2 is YYDKDF in the germline V gene (reference sequence). Trimming removed 1 base from V and 7 bases from J; junction bases left unmatched: 8. In DNA form, the CDR3 reads TGTGCCACCAGCAGAGTCCGGGACAGGCTCACTGGCTACACCTTC. It is translated as CATSRVRDRLTGYTF.

This clonotype appeared a single time. V and J are TRBV29-1 and TRBJ1-4; TRBD1 might be the D (6 bases). Germline V gene sequence: CDR1 SQVTM, CDR2 ANQGSEA. CDR3 length: 12 amino acids. With 6 bases removed from V and 10 bases from J, the gap between germline ends came to 15 bases. The CDR3 loop reads CSVDPGDGKLFF. The CDR3 coding sequence is TGCAGCGTCGACCCAGGGGACGGAAAACTGTTTTTT.

This clonotype has at least ten counts. J is TRBJ1-4 and V is TRBV28, with a weak D call TRBD1 (5 bases). Trimming removed 4 bases at V and 3 bases at J, with 12 bases between. The germline V gene encodes CDR1 MDHEN and CDR2 SYDVKM. CDR3 length equals 15 residues. The CDR3 sequence: CASSSPGTANEKLFF. The CDR3 DNA follows: TGTGCCAGCAGTTCCCCAGGGACCGCTAATGAAAAACTGTTTTTT.

Many counts were recorded for this clonotype. The chain employs TRBV7-8 and TRBJ1-6, with 11 bases identical to TRBD1. V dropped 5 bases and J dropped 8; count of bases not matched to a gene: 8. The germline V gene has CDR1 SGHVS and CDR2 FQNEAQ. The CDR3 has 16 residues. CDR3 nucleotide sequence: TGTGCCAGCAGCATCAGAGCGGGACAGGGGGATTCACCCCTCCACTTT. It specifies CASSIRAGQGDSPLHF.

The chain links TRBV7-9 to TRBJ1-2; D remains ambiguous. V lost 3 bases and J 5 bases, leaving 10 bases between the germline ends. Germline V CDR1 and CDR2: SEHNR, FQNEAQ (reference sequence). This CDR3 region has 13 residues. This chain's CDR3 is CASSFLGVYGYTF. The CDR3 DNA follows: TGTGCCAGCAGCTTTCTCGGTGTTTATGGCTACACCTTC. Full variable domain (outside the CDR3, taken from reference TRBV7-9 and TRBJ1-2): DTGVSQNPRHKITKRGQNVTFRCDPISEHNRLYWYRQTLGQGPEFLTYFQNEAQLEKSRLLSDRFSAERPKGSFSTLEIQRTEQGDSAMYLCASSFLGVYGYTFGSGTRLTVV.

The V and J genes are TRBV27 and TRBJ1-4; 10 nucleotides agree with TRBD1. Germline CDR1 and CDR2: MNHEY and SMNVEV (reference sequence). V trimming: 2 bases; J trimming: 8 bases; junction bases outside the gene matches: 8. The CDR3 covers 16 residues. The CDR3 region is CASSLSAPTGGEKLFF. In nucleotides, the CDR3 is TGTGCCAGCAGTTTAAGCGCTCCGACAGGGGGCGAAAAACTGTTTTTT.

The CDR3 region has the DNA TGTGCCAGCAGTTTCGGACAGGGAGAGTTCTTC. It translates to CASSFGQGEFF. This rearrangement joins TRBV27 to TRBJ2-1; TRBD1 agrees at 8 bases. CDR3 length equals 11 residues. Germline assignment: CDR1 MNHEY and CDR2 SMNVEV (reference sequence). V lost 3 bases, J lost 14 bases, and 3 bases stayed unmatched.

The chain uses TRBV11-2 and TRBJ1-5; TRBD1 aligns across 7 bases. V lost 2 bases, J lost 9 bases, and 4 bases stayed unmatched. The V gene's germline CDR1 is SGHAT and CDR2 FQNNGV. The CDR3 totals 13 residues. The CDR3 DNA follows: TGTGCCAGCAGCTTAACACAGGGGTGGCCCCAGCATTTT. Protein sequence: CASSLTQGWPQHF.

This clonotype showed up many times. The rearrangement links TRBV7-8 to TRBJ2-3; TRBD2 matches at 7 bases. The CDR3 extends over 13 amino acids. V lost 5 bases to trimming and J lost 4 bases; unmatched junction nucleotides: 3. Germline V lookup: CDR1 SGHVS, CDR2 FQNEAQ. The CDR3 DNA sequence: TGTGCCAGCAGCCACCGGGAGGCAGATACGCAGTATTTT. The encoded protein is CASSHREADTQYF. The complete variable domain, with remaining parts taken from reference TRBV7-8 and TRBJ2-3, reads GAGVSQSPRYKVAKRGQDVALRCDPISGHVSLFWYQQALGQGPEFLTYFQNEAQLDKSGLPSDRFFAERPEGSVSTLKIQRTQQEDSAVYLCASSHREADTQYFGPGTRLTVL.

This chain links TRBV7-9 with TRBJ1-1; 11 bases fit TRBD1. Unmatched junction bases numbered 4, after V lost 5 bases and J lost 5 bases. CDR1 and CDR2 from the germline V gene are SEHNR and FQNEAQ (reference sequence). CDR3 length: 14 residues. CDR3: CASSVGTGGTEAFF. The CDR3 nucleotides are TGTGCCAGCAGCGTCGGGACAGGGGGGACTGAAGCTTTCTTT.

The chain joins TRBV4-1 to TRBJ1-5; D remains unclear. Deletions cut 0 bases from V and 9 bases from J, with 9 bases between. Germline V gene sequence: CDR1 MGHRA, CDR2 YSYEKL. The CDR3 consists of 13 residues. The CDR3, as DNA: TGCGCCAGCAGCCAAGATGTGATGGGGCCCCAGCATTTT. Protein product: CASSQDVMGPQHF.

The V gene is TRBV6-2 or TRBV6-3, the J gene TRBJ2-2, with TRBD1 matching 9 bases. The CDR3 is made up of 15 amino acids. The V gene end was trimmed by 2 bases and the J gene end by 7 bases; junction bases not matched to a gene: 5. Per the germline V gene, CDR1 is MNHEY and CDR2 is SVGEGT. The CDR3 bases are TGTGCCAGCAGTTACACAGGGGGCTTTAGCGGGGAGCTGTTTTTT. Translating gives CASSYTGGFSGELFF.

This clonotype was seen at least ten times. The rearrangement links TRBV7-9 to TRBJ1-5; a weak D match, TRBD1 (6 bases). The germline CDR1 and CDR2 sequences are SEHNR and FQNEAQ (reference sequence). V was shortened by 5 bases and J by 4 bases, with 12 bases between the two germline ends. CDR3 length: 14 amino acids. Here the CDR3 reads CASSPGQLNQPQHF. CDR3 DNA sequence: TGTGCCAGCAGCCCAGGACAGTTAAATCAGCCCCAGCATTTT.

In this sample, this clonotype turned up many times. The V and J genes are TRBV7-6 and TRBJ2-1; 11 bases are shared with TRBD1. Per the germline V gene, CDR1 is SGHVS and CDR2 is FNYEAQ. J gave up 2 bases and V 5 bases, and 5 bases lay outside the gene matches. The CDR3 consists of 16 residues. CDR3 sequence (DNA): TGTGCCAGCAGCCCAGAGGGACAGGGGGCCTACAATGAGCAGTTCTTC. As protein: CASSPEGQGAYNEQFF.

The chain joins TRBV4-2 to TRBJ1-1; a weak D match, TRBD1 (5 bases). This CDR3 spans 15 amino acids. The V gene's germline CDR1 is LGHNA and CDR2 YNFKEQ. V shed 6 bases and J shed 1 base, with 15 bases lying between them. The CDR3 nucleotides are TGTGCCAGCAGGGTTATTACGGACACGAACACTGAAGCTTTCTTT. Translated, it gives CASRVITDTNTEAFF.

This clonotype was counted ten times or more. The chain has TRBV12-3 or TRBV12-4 and TRBJ1-2; D ambiguous. Trimming took off 5 bases at V and 4 bases at J, with 26 bases between the two ends. The CDR3 sequence is 18 residues long. The CDR3: CASSPPGGEGPSSYGYTF. CDR3 nucleotide sequence: TGTGCCAGCAGTCCCCCGGGAGGAGAAGGTCCTTCTAGCTATGGCTACACCTTC.

This clonotype was recorded a few times. The V call is TRBV28, the J call TRBJ1-2; TRBD1 is a possible D gene (5 bases). The CDR3 spans 15 residues. CDR1 is MDHEN and CDR2 is SYDVKM in the germline V gene. The V gene lost 1 base and the J gene lost 4 bases, with 13 bases spanning the gap. The CDR3 loop is CASSLSGWGGYGYTF. Written as DNA, the CDR3 is TGTGCCAGCAGTTTATCAGGATGGGGCGGCTATGGCTACACCTTC.

This chain joins TRBV4-2 and TRBJ1-6; 8 nucleotides align to TRBD1. The CDR3 consists of 16 residues. V shed 3 bases and J 0 bases; nucleotides not matched to a gene: 1. In germline, CDR1 is LGHNA, CDR2 YNFKEQ. CDR3 bases: TGTGCCAGCAGCCACGACAGGGGCTCCTATAATTCACCCCTCCACTTT. Translation gives CASSHDRGSYNSPLHF.

This clonotype was seen only a few times. V is TRBV5-6 and J is TRBJ2-3; D is unresolved. Deletions cut 1 base from V and 3 bases from J, with 6 bases between. CDR3 length equals 13 residues. Germline V gene data show CDR1 as SGHDT and CDR2 as YYEEEE. The CDR3 DNA follows: TGTGCCAGCAGCTTGCGCTATACAGATACGCAGTATTTT. Translating it yields CASSLRYTDTQYF. Complete variable domain (other parts from reference TRBV5-6 and TRBJ2-3): DAGVTQSPTHLIKTRGQQVTLRCSPKSGHDTVSWYQQALGQGPQFIFQYYEEEERQRGNFPDRFSGHQFPNYSSELNVNALLLGDSALYLCASSLRYTDTQYFGPGTRLTVL.

This clonotype was counted between two and nine times. The rearrangement uses TRBV6-5 and TRBJ1-1; 7 nucleotides line up with TRBD1. CDR3 length: 15 residues. V was clipped by 4 bases and J by 4 bases; unmatched bases: 9. Per germline, CDR1 MNHEY and CDR2 SVGAGI. In nucleotides, the CDR3 is TGTGCCAGCAGTTCAGACAGGGTGAAGAGCACTGAAGCTTTCTTT. Translating gives CASSSDRVKSTEAFF.

The DNA of the CDR3 is TGCGCCAGCAGGGCGGTGATCAATCAGCCCCAGCATTTT. Protein sequence: CASRAVINQPQHF. V usage is TRBV10-2 and J usage is TRBJ1-5; D remains unclear. The CDR3 has 13 amino acids. V was shortened by 6 bases and J by 3 bases, with 9 bases between the two germline ends. The V gene's germline CDR1 is WSHSY and CDR2 SAAADI.